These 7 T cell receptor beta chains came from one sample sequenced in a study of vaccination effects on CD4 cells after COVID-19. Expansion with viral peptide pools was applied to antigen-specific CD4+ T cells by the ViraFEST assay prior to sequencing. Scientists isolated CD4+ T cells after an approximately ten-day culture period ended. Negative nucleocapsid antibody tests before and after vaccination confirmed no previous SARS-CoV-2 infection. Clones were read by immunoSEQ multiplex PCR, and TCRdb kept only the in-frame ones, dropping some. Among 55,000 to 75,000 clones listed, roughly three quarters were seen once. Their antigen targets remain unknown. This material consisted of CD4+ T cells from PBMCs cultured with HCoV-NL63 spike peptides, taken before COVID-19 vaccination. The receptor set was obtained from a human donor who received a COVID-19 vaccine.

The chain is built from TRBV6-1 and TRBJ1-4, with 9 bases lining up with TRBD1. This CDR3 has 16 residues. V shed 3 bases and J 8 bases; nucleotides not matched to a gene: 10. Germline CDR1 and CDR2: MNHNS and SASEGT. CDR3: CASSDLNTGGREKLFF. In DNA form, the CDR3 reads TGTGCCAGCAGTGACTTAAATACAGGGGGCCGGGAAAAACTGTTTTTT.

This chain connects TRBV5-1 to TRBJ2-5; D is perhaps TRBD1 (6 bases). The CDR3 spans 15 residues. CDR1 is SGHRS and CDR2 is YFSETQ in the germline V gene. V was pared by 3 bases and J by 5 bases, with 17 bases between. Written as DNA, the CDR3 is TGCGCCAGCAGCTCGTGGACAGTCCCGGAGGAGACCCAGTACTTC. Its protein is CASSSWTVPEETQYF.

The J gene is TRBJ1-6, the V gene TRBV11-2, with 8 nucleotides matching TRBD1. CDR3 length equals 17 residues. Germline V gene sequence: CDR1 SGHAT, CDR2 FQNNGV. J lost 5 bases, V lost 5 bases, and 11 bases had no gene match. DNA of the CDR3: TGTGCCAGCAGCGTCGACAGGGGATCAGGGAATAATTCACCCCTCCACTTT. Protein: CASSVDRGSGNNSPLHF.

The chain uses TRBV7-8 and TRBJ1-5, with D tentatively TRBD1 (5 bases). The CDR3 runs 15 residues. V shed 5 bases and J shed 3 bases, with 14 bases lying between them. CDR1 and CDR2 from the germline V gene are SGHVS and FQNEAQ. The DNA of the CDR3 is TGTGCCAGCAGCCAGAGGGACCGTCTCAATCAGCCCCAGCATTTT. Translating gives CASSQRDRLNQPQHF.

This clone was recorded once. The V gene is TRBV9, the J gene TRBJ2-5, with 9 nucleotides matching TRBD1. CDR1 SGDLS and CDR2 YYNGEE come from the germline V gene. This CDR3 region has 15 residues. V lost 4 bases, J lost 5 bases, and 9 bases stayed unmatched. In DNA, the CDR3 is TGTGCCAGCAGCCCGAGGACAGGGGAGGGCGAGACCCAGTACTTC. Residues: CASSPRTGEGETQYF.

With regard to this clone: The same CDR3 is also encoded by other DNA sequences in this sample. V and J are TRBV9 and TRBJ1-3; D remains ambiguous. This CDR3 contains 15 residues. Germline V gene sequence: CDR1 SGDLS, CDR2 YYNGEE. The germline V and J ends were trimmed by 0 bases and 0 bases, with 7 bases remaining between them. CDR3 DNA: TGTGCCAGCAGCGTAGACGGGAGCTCTGGAAACACCATATATTTT. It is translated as CASSVDGSSGNTIYF.

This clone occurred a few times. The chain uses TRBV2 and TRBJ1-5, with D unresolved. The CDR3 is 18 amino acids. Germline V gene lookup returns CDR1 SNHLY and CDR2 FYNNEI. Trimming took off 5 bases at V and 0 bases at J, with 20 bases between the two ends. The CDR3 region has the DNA TGTGCCAGCAGTAAAGGACCGACCTTGGGCCTTAGCAATCAGCCCCAGCATTTT. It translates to CASSKGPTLGLSNQPQHF. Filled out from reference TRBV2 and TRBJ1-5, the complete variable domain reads EPEVTQTPSHQVTQMGQEVILRCVPISNHLYFYWYRQILGQKVEFLVSFYNNEISEKSEIFDDQFSVERPDGSNFTLKIRSTKLEDSAMYFCASSKGPTLGLSNQPQHFGDGTRLSIL.